The clone carrying this T cell receptor beta chain has at least ten counts. As yet, its antigen is unknown. The CDR3 regions of TCR beta were amplified from RNA transcripts. Initially, a first-round RT-PCR of the TCR CDR3 employed the HTBI primer set. TCRdb reanalysed the multiplex PCR reads using MiXCR and keeps one entry per CDR3 protein. The table lists about 500,000 distinct CDR3 sequences, approximately 16% of them singletons, with roughly 29% in the top ten. CDR3 length: 15 residues. V trimming: 5 bases; J trimming: 6 bases; junction bases outside the gene matches: 7. Germline CDR1 is SEHNR and CDR2 is FQNEAQ (reference sequence). This specimen comes from a study of T cells in Graves' hyperthyroidism and ophthalmopathy. Study-wide findings and caveats: The blood repertoire included most of the expanded thyroid clonotypes above 0.001.

The sequence derives from a woman aged 25 to 39 with Graves' ophthalmopathy. Sample: blood. The chain employs TRBV7-9 and TRBJ2-1; 10 bases are a match to TRBD2. The chain's CDR3 is CASSALAGMANEQFF. CDR3 in DNA: TGTGCCAGCAGCGCACTAGCGGGAATGGCCAATGAGCAGTTCTTC.